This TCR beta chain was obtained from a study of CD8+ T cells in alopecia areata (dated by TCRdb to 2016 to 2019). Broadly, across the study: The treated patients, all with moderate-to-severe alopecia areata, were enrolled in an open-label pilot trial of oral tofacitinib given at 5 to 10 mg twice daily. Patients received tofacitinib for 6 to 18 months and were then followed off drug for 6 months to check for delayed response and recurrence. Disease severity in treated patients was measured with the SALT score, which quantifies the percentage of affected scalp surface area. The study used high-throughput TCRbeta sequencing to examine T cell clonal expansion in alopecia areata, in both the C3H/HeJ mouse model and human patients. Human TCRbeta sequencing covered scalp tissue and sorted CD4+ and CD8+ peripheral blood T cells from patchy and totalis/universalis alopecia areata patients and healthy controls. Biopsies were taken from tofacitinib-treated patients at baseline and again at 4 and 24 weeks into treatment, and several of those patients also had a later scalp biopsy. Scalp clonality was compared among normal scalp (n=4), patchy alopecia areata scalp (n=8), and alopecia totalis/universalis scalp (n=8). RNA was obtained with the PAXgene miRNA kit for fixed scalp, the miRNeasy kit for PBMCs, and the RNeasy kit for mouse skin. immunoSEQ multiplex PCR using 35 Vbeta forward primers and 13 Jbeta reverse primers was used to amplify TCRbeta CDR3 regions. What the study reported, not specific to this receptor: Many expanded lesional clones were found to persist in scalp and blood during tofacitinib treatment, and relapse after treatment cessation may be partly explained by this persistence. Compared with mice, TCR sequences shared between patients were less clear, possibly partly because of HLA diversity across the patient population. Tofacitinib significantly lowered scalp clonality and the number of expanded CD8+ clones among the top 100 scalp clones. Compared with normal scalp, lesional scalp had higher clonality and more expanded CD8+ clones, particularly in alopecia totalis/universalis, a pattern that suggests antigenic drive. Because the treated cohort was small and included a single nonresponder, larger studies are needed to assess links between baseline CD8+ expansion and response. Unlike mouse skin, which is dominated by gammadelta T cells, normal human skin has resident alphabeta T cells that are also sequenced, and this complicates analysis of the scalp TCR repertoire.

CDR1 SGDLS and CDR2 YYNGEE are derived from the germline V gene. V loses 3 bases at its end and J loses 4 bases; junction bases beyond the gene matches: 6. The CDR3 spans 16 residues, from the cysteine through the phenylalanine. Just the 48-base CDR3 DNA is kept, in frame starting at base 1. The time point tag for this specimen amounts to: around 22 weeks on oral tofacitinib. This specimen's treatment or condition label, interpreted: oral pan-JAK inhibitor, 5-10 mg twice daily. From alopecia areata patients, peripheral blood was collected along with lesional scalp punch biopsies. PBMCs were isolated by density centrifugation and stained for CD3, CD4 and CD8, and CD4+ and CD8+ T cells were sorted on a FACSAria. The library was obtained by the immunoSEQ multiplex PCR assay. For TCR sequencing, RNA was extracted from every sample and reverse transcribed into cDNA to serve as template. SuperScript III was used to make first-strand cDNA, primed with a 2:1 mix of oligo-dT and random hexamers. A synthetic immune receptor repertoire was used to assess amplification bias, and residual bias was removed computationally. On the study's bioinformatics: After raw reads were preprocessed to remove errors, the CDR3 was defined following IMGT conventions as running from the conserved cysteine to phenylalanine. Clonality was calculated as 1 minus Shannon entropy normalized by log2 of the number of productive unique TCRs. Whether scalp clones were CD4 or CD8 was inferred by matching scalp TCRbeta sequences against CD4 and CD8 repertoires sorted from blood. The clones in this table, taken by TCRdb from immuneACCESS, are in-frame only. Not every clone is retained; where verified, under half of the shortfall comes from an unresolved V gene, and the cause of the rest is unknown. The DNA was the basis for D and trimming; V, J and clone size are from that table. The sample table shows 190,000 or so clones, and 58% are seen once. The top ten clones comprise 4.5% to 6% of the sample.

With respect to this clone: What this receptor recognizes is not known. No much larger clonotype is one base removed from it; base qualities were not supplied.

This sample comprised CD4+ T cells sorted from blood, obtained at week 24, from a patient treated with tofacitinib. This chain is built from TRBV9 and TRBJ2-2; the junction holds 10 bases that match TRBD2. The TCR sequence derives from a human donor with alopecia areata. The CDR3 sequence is CASSASEREGTGELFF. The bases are TGTGCCAGCAGCGCAAGCGAGCGGGAGGGCACCGGGGAGCTGTTTTTT.